This TCR beta chain was recovered during a study of Ad26.COV2.S vaccination and SARS-CoV-2 variants (dated by TCRdb to the early 2020s). Looking at the study overall: Donors in the vaccine arm were drawn from COV1001, a phase I-IIa trial of Ad26.COV2.S in healthy adults that was multicentre, randomized, double-blind and placebo-controlled. A total of roughly 30 samples were included in the TCR-sequenced set, comprising about 20 Ad26.COV2.S vaccine recipients, 5 placebo recipients and 8 SARS-CoV-2 convalescent individuals. Participants in the trial were split at random into five groups of five each, receiving low-dose or high-dose Ad26.COV2.S once or twice, or else placebo on both occasions. Ad26.COV2.S was administered intramuscularly at a dose of 5x10^10 or 1x10^11 viral particles, either as one shot or as two shots given 56 days apart. The specificity and breadth of SARS-CoV-2-reactive T cell receptors after Ad26.COV2.S vaccination were assessed by TCRbeta repertoire sequencing. Throughout the experiments and outcome assessment, investigators stayed blinded to trial group allocation. General findings and caveats noted by the study authors: Spike-specific TCR breadth was higher in Ad26.COV2.S recipients than in placebo recipients (P = 0.0014). The authors noted that the TCR breadth and depth analyses may have underestimated total T cell responses. Comparable non-spike TCR breadth was observed between vaccine and placebo recipients, consistent with only spike being contained in the vaccine. After vaccination, spike-specific CD8+ and CD4+ T cell responses were reported to show substantial breadth. The study was not powered to compare responses between vaccine doses or regimens.

Comment on this clone: What antigen it recognizes has not been identified. The record has no base qualities; no much larger clone is one base away.

Cut back by 5 bases and 4 bases, the V and J ends lie 18 bases apart. The CDR3 runs 17 residues from the cysteine to the phenylalanine. The retained sequence is limited to the CDR3, 51 bases, with the frame set at the first base. Sequences SGHTA (CDR1) and FQGNSA (CDR2) are obtained from the germline V gene. The immunoSEQ Assay was used to sequence TCRbeta CDR3 regions. After extraction, genomic DNA underwent amplification by bias-controlled multiplex PCR, followed by high-throughput sequencing. The original pipeline was this. Collapsing and filtering of sequences were performed to quantify the absolute abundance of each unique TCRbeta CDR3 region. T cell fraction was estimated by normalizing TCRbeta template counts to usable DNA, which was measured by amplifying reference genes present in all nucleated cells. Repertoire TCRs were annotated as SARS-CoV-2-specific when V gene, CDR3 amino acid sequence and J gene were exactly matched to a known reactive TCR set. MIRA supplied the reference SARS-CoV-2 TCR set, which was filtered for enrichment in COVID-19-positive ImmuneCODE repertoires so that public or cross-reactive TCRs were removed. Drawing on the MIRA antigens, annotated TCRs were analysed further at the level of specific ORF or position within ORF. Breadth was defined as the number of annotated unique rearrangements divided by the total number of unique productive rearrangements, and depth was defined as the summed frequency of the annotated unique rearrangements. Two-sided Wilcoxon rank-sum tests were applied when comparing TCR breadth between groups. The table comes from immuneACCESS by way of TCRdb, which keeps in-frame sequences with V and J called. Part of the clones is missing from these tables; in studies checked, under half for an unresolved V gene and the rest for unknown reasons. The DNA gave D and trimming, while V, J and clone size come from that table. Recorded for this sample are around 300,000 clones; around 90% of them occurred a single time. The ten top clones hold over 5% of the sample.

Read against the paper, the sample's treatment or condition label means: around 19 received Ad26.COV2.S at low or high dose, single or two shots; roughly 5 received placebo; per-sample allocation not given. Repertoires of vaccine and placebo recipients were sequenced from samples collected on day 63 after the first injection. Cohort 1b enrolled around 23 adults aged 18-55 years at a single site in Boston, USA, between 29 July and 7 August 2020. As a vaccine, Ad26.COV2.S was a replication-incompetent adenovirus type 26 vector that expressed a prefusion-stabilized SARS-CoV-2 spike protein derived from the original Wuhan strain.

The chain is encoded by TRBV7-2 joined to TRBJ1-6; matching of 6 bases hints at TRBD1 as the D gene. The specimen was peripheral blood, collected in a trial of Ad26.COV2.S vaccine versus placebo. The source of this sequence is a person between 18 and 65 years old who received the Ad26.COV2.S COVID-19 vaccine or a placebo. The DNA sequence is TGTGCCAGCAGCCCTCCCGCGAGGGGGATTTATAATTCACCCCTCCACTTT. The encoded protein is CASSPPARGIYNSPLHF.